This record covers a single T cell receptor beta chain. Patients of the Seattle cohort, enrolled during active infection, were followed longitudinally. This specimen comes from a study of blood T cell repertoires in COVID-19. Study background: Donors in the United States, Italy and Spain gave samples during acute or convalescent COVID-19. Sources were T cells, B-cell-depleted T cells, or PBMCs; the material itself was cDNA or gDNA.

The CDR3 consists of 16 residues. The V segment lost 4 bases and the J segment 1 base; nucleotides outside the gene matches: 6. CDR1 and CDR2 (germline): LGHNA, YSLEER. Authors' analysis steps: It was from reference gene primer amplification that nucleated cell counts were estimated. TCRdb's table, derived via immunoSEQ multiplex PCR, lists solely in-frame clones and lacks some. That table furnishes V, J and clone size, whereas the DNA furnished D and trimming. The sample includes about 160,000 clones, about nine tenths of them seen just once. The sequenced material came from peripheral blood. The source is a young man with COVID-19, enrolled during active disease. This sequence joins TRBV4-3 and TRBJ2-2; TRBD2 matches at 7 bases. CDR3 sequence (DNA): TGCGCCAGCAGCCCCGCGGGGGTCCTGAACACCGGGGAGCTGTTTTTT. Its protein is CASSPAGVLNTGELFF.